This T cell receptor beta chain was observed in a study of T-cell reconstitution after alpha-beta-depleted transplantation in children. Broader study findings: The study reportedly traced alpha-beta T cells about two months after transplant to several hundred expanded graft clones.

Unique molecular identifiers were incorporated into the prepared TCRbeta library. MiXCR, applied by TCRdb to the PCR reads, yields one record per CDR3 protein. The sample records about 980,000 distinct CDR3 sequences, 25% to 35% being singletons. There are a few counts of this clonotype. What it binds is not known. The length of the CDR3 is 14 residues. V gave up 0 bases and J gave up 6 bases, with 12 bases separating them. In germline, CDR1 is SGHRS, CDR2 YFSETQ. The chain links TRBV5-1 to TRBJ1-1, with D maybe TRBD1 (6 bases). The source of this sequence is a boy less than two years old who had a stem cell transplant for SCID, so the T cells may come from the graft donor. This sample comprised PBMCs, mostly from graft donor cells, obtained 360 days after TCRalphabeta/CD19-depleted stem cell transplant. The CDR3 protein is CASSLGQGRPEAFF. For the CDR3, the DNA is TGCGCCAGCAGCTTGGGGCAGGGGAGGCCTGAAGCTTTCTTT.